The clone carrying this T cell receptor (beta chain) showed up just a few times. Its antigen is unknown. In germline, CDR1 is MRHNA, CDR2 SNTAGT. The CDR3 is 14 residues long. The trim removed 5 bases at V and 6 bases at J, leaving 1 base unmatched. CDR3 and TCR beta VDJ profiling relied on genomic DNA as the template. TCRdb analysed the reads with MiXCR anew, one entry per CDR3 protein. Of about 150,000 distinct CDR3 sequences listed, roughly half are singletons. The data originate from a study of CD8+CD57+ T cells in acquired aplastic anemia. Study as a whole: DNA per sorted CD4+ or CD8+ sample ranged 0.2 to 27.4 ug, averaging roughly 3.3 ug. Findings and caveats of the study: Sharing between patients and controls was observed for roughly 30 CD8+ CDR3 sequences.

Selection for sequencing was limited to patients who had shown CD8+CD57+ cell expansion by flow cytometry. This clonotype originated in a human donor with aplastic anemia. The sequenced sample consisted of sorted CD4+, CD8+, or CD8+CD57+ T cells (not recorded which) from PBMCs. The chain recombines TRBV6-4 with TRBJ2-1, with 13 bases identical to TRBD2. The CDR3, as DNA: TGTGCCAGCAGTCGGACTAGCGGGGGCAATGAGCAGTTCTTC. As protein: CASSRTSGGNEQFF.